These 18 T cell receptor beta chains originate from one sample sequenced in a study of T cells after posttransplantation cyclophosphamide. Busulfan-fludarabine conditioning, marrow transplant, and cyclophosphamide on days +3 and +4 were administered. Profiling relied on immunoSEQ multiplex PCR, and the TCRdb table lists in-frame clones only, not all of them. The sample holds about 10,000 clones, 65% to 85% seen once. This sample comprised PBMCs, obtained after allogeneic stem cell transplant with posttransplant cyclophosphamide. Receptors originate from a female patient aged 45 to 65 who received an allogeneic stem cell transplant from a related donor, was CMV-positive, and had no GVHD. Some T cells here may be from the graft donor.

The genes are TRBV11-3 and TRBJ2-3; 7 bases map to TRBD1. Trimming removed 5 bases from V and 7 bases from J; junction bases left unmatched: 9. The germline V gene has CDR1 SGHNT and CDR2 YENEEA. The CDR3 has 14 amino acids. CDR3 residues: CASSTGQASNTQYF. The CDR3 nucleotides are TGTGCCAGCAGCACCGGACAGGCCTCAAATACGCAGTATTTT. The variable domain in full, with the rest retrieved from reference TRBV11-3 and TRBJ2-3, is EAGVVQSPRYKIIEKKQPVAFWCNPISGHNTLYWYLQNLGQGPELLIRYENEEAVDDSQLPKDRFSAERLKGVDSTLKIQPAELGDSAVYLCASSTGQASNTQYFGPGTRLTVL.

The chain joins TRBV14 to TRBJ2-3; 9 bases align to TRBD1. Germline assignment: CDR1 SGHDN and CDR2 FVKESK. V shed 4 bases and J 6 bases; nucleotides not matched to a gene: 5. The CDR3 totals 14 residues. CDR3 sequence reads: CASSPDRGMDTQYF. The CDR3, as DNA: TGTGCCAGCAGCCCGGACAGGGGTATGGATACGCAGTATTTT.

V usage is TRBV4-1 and J usage is TRBJ1-2; weak D call: TRBD1 (5 bases). The V gene's germline CDR1 is MGHRA and CDR2 YSYEKL. The CDR3 extends over 16 amino acids. Trimming removed 3 bases from V and 8 bases from J, with 22 bases in between. The CDR3 DNA reads TGCGCCAGCAGCCAGACAGAAACAAGGACATCACAAGGCTACACCTTC. Translating gives CASSQTETRTSQGYTF.

This rearrangement joins TRBV5-4 to TRBJ2-2; D perhaps matches TRBD2 (5 bases). Germline CDR1 is SGHNT and CDR2 is YYREEE (reference sequence). This CDR3 region has 15 residues. The V and J ends lost 3 bases and 4 bases respectively, with 13 bases between them. The CDR3 region has the DNA TGTGCCAGCAGCTCCAAGAGGGCGACCACCGGGGAGCTGTTTTTT. Translating it yields CASSSKRATTGELFF.

V usage is TRBV4-2 and J usage is TRBJ2-1; D is perhaps TRBD2 (6 bases). Trimming stripped 4 bases from V and 0 bases from J, with 13 bases between. The CDR3 totals 16 residues. Germline V lookup: CDR1 LGHNA, CDR2 YNFKEQ. The DNA of the CDR3 is TGTGCCAGCAGCCCATGGCGGGGAGACTCCTACAATGAGCAGTTCTTC. As protein: CASSPWRGDSYNEQFF.

V and J are TRBV7-9 and TRBJ2-7; 10 bases align to TRBD1. Losses at the gene ends were 5 bases for V and 5 bases for J; bases not matched to a gene: 9. The CDR3 spans 15 residues. Germline assignment: CDR1 SEHNR and CDR2 FQNEAQ (reference sequence). CDR3 in amino acids: CASSHDRGRWNEQYF. In nucleotides, the CDR3 is TGTGCCAGCAGCCACGACAGGGGGCGGTGGAACGAGCAGTACTTC.

Turning to this clone: One end of the junction varies from germline; a read error may be responsible. The V and J genes are TRBV29-1 and TRBJ2-7; D possibly corresponds to TRBD1 (8 bases). This CDR3 spans 19 amino acids. The V gene's germline CDR1 is SQVTM and CDR2 ANQGSEA. The CDR3 loop reads CSVVGEGQDAGPALYGQYF. CDR3 DNA: TGCAGCGTTGTGGGGGAGGGACAGGACGCGGGGCCGGCCCTCTACGGGCAGTACTTC.

The V and J genes are TRBV19 and TRBJ2-5; 9 bases are a match to TRBD2. The assigned J gene may be wrong: the sequence end matches TRBJ2-7 better. This CDR3 is built from 14 residues. Germline CDR1 and CDR2: LNHDA and SQIVND (reference sequence). The CDR3 sequence: CASSSSSGTYEQYF. DNA of the CDR3: TGTGCCAGTAGTAGCTCTAGCGGGACCTACGAGCAGTACTTC.

The CDR3 protein is CASSFIAGGSYEQYF. The DNA for the CDR3 is TGTGCCAGCAGCTTTATAGCGGGGGGCTCCTACGAGCAGTACTTC. V is TRBV7-2 and J is TRBJ2-7; 10 positions match TRBD2. J gave up 0 bases and V 3 bases, and 2 bases lay outside the gene matches. From germline, CDR1 is SGHTA and CDR2 FQGNSA. The CDR3 extends over 15 amino acids.

The chain recombines TRBV13 with TRBJ2-1; 11 bases are a match to TRBD2. Germline values: CDR1 PRHDT, CDR2 FYEKMQ (reference sequence). This CDR3 contains 18 residues. The J segment lost 4 bases and the V segment lost 5 bases, leaving 13 bases of the junction unmatched. CDR3 bases: TGTGCCAGCAGCCCGAGACGGGGACTAGCGGTAAATTACAATGAGCAGTTCTTC. This translates into CASSPRRGLAVNYNEQFF.

The CDR3 DNA reads TGTGCCAGCAGCCAAGCAGGGAATCCAGGGCTCGGGGAAAAACTGTTTTTT. This codes for CASSQAGNPGLGEKLFF. V usage is TRBV4-2 and J usage is TRBJ1-4; D perhaps matches TRBD1 (5 bases). Germline assignment: CDR1 LGHNA and CDR2 YNFKEQ. CDR3 size: 17 residues. V gave up 1 base and J gave up 8 bases, with 20 bases separating them.

This chain connects TRBV6-5 to TRBJ1-4, with D tentatively TRBD1 (5 bases). CDR1 and CDR2 (germline): MNHEY, SVGAGI. CDR3 length equals 14 residues. With 6 bases removed from V and 1 base from J, the gap between germline ends came to 9 bases. CDR3 residues: CASSADRTNEKLFF. CDR3 in DNA: TGTGCCAGCAGCGCAGACAGAACTAATGAAAAACTGTTTTTT.

The chain couples TRBV19 to TRBJ2-1; 8 bases map to TRBD2. CDR3 size: 17 residues. Germline lookup yields CDR1 LNHDA and CDR2 SQIVND (reference sequence). V was clipped by 5 bases and J by 8 bases; unmatched bases: 17. DNA of the CDR3: TGTGCCAGTAGTCGTACGGGGGGGGCCTCGGCACAGCATGAGCAGTTCTTC. Residues: CASSRTGGASAQHEQFF.

The chain employs TRBV6-5 and TRBJ1-3; 8 bases match TRBD1. The junction had 12 bases not matched to a gene; V was cut back by 11 bases and J by 3 bases. The CDR3 totals 15 residues. CDR1 and CDR2 from the germline V gene are MNHEY and SVGAGI. The CDR3 nucleotides are TGTGCCGTAGGACAGGGTGGCCTCATTGGAAACACCATATATTTT. It translates to CAVGQGGLIGNTIYF.

This chain uses TRBV5-1 with TRBJ2-7; 7 bases align to TRBD2. Germline lookup yields CDR1 SGHRS and CDR2 YFSETQ. The CDR3 contains 15 residues. V lost 4 bases, J lost 2 bases, and 9 bases stayed unmatched. CDR3 sequence (DNA): TGCGCCAGCAGCCTGCTAAGCGGGGTGGCCTACGAGCAGTACTTC. Translated: CASSLLSGVAYEQYF. The full variable domain, with the rest looked up from reference TRBV5-1 and TRBJ2-7, is KAGVTQTPRYLIKTRGQQVTLSCSPISGHRSVSWYQQTPGQGLQFLFEYFSETQRNKGNFPGRFSGRQFSNSRSEMNVSTLELGDSALYLCASSLLSGVAYEQYFGPGTRLTVT.

The rearrangement joins TRBV5-5 to TRBJ2-5; TRBD1 matches at 7 bases. Germline CDR1 reads SGHKS; CDR2 reads YYEKEE (reference sequence). The CDR3 length is 15 residues. V trimming: 0 bases; J trimming: 5 bases; junction bases outside the gene matches: 7. Written as DNA, the CDR3 is TGTGCCAGCAGCTTGGGGACAGGAGGCGGGGAGACCCAGTACTTC. It is translated as CASSLGTGGGETQYF.

The chain links TRBV4-2 to TRBJ2-2, with 9 bases fitting TRBD1. The CDR3 loop spans 18 amino acids. The germline V gene encodes CDR1 LGHNA and CDR2 YNFKEQ. V gave up 0 bases and J gave up 3 bases; unmatched junction bases: 8. In DNA, the CDR3 is TGTGCCAGCAGCCAAGAACCGGGACAGGGCCCCTACACCGGGGAGCTGTTTTTT. This encodes CASSQEPGQGPYTGELFF.

This clone was detected a few times. The rearrangement links TRBV6-1 to TRBJ2-7; 8 bases are shared with TRBD2. V trimming: 3 bases; J trimming: 5 bases; junction bases outside the gene matches: 9. The CDR3 loop spans 15 amino acids. CDR1 and CDR2 (germline): MNHNS, SASEGT. The CDR3 DNA is TGTGCCAGCAGTGATTACCGGGGGGGTCGAGACGAGCAGTACTTC. Protein product: CASSDYRGGRDEQYF.